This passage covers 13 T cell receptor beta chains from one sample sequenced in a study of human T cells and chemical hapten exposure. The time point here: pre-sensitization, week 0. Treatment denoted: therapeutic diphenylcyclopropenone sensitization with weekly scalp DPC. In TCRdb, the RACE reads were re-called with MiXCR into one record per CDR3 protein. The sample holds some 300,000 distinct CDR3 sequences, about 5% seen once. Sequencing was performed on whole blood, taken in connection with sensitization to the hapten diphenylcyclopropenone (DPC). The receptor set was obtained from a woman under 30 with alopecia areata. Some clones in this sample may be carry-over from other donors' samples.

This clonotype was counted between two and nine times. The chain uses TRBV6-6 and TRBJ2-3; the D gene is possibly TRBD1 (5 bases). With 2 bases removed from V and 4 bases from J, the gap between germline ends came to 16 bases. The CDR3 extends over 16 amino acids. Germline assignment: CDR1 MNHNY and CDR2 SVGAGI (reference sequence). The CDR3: CASSYGAGPLSDTQYF. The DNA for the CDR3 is TGTGCCAGCAGTTACGGGGCAGGCCCACTTTCAGATACGCAGTATTTT.

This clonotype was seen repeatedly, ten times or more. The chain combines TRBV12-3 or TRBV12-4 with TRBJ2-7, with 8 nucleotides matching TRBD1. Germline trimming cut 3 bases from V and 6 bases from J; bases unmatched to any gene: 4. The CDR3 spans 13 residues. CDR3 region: CASSFQGASEQYF. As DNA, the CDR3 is TGTGCCAGCAGTTTTCAGGGGGCGAGCGAGCAGTACTTC.

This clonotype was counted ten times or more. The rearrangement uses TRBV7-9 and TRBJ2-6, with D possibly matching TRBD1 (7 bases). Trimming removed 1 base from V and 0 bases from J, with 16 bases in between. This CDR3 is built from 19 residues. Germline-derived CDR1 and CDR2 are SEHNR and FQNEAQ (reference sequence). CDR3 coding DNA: TGTGCCAGCAGCTTAGGGGAGGACAGGAAGTACTCTGGGGCCAACGTCCTGACTTTC. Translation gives CASSLGEDRKYSGANVLTF.

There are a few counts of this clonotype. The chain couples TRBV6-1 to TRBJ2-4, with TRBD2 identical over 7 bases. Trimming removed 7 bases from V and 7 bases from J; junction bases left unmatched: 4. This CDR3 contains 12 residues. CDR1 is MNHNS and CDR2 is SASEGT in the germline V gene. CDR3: CASTGLSNIQYF. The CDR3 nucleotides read TGTGCCAGCACGGGACTAAGCAACATTCAGTACTTC.

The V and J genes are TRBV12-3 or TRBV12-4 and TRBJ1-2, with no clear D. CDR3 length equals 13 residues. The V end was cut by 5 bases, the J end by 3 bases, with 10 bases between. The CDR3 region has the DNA TGTGCCAGCAGTACCCGAGCCCACTATGGCTACACCTTC. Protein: CASSTRAHYGYTF.

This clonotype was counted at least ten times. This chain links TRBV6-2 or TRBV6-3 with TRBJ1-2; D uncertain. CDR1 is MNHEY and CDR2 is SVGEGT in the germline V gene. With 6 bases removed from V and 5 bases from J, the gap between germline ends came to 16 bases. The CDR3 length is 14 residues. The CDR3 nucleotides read TGTGCCAGCAGCCGCGGAGCGACGGGGTATGGCTACACCTTC. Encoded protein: CASSRGATGYGYTF.

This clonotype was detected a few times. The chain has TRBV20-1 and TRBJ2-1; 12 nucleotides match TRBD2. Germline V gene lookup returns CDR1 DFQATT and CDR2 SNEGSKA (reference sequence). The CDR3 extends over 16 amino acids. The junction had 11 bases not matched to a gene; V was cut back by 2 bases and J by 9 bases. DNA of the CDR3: TGCAGTGCTAGACACGAGACTAGCGGGGGCCTTGGTGAGCAGTTCTTC. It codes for CSARHETSGGLGEQFF.

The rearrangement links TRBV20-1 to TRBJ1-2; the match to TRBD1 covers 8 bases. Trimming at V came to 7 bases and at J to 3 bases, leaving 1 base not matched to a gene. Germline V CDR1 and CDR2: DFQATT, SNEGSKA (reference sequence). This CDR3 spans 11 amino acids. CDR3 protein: CSEQGDYGYTF. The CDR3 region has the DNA TGCAGTGAACAGGGGGACTATGGCTACACCTTC.

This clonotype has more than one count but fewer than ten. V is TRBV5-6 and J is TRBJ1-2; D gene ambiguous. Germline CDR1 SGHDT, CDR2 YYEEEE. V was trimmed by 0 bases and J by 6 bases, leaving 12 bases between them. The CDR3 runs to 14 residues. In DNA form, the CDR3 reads TGTGCCAGCAGCTTGGGCCAGGCCCAGGATGGCTACACCTTC. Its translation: CASSLGQAQDGYTF.

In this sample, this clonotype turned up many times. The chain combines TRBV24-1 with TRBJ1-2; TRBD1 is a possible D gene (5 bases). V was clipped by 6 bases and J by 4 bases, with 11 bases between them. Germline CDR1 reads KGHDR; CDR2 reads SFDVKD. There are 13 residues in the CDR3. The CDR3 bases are TGTGCCACCAGTCCTTCCGGGGGCTATGGCTACACCTTC. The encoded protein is CATSPSGGYGYTF.

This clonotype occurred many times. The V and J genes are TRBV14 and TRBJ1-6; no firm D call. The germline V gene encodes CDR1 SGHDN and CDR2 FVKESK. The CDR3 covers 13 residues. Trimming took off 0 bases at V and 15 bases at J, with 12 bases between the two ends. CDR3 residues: CASSQDRPSHLHF. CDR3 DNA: TGTGCCAGCAGCCAAGATCGCCCCAGTCACCTCCACTTT.

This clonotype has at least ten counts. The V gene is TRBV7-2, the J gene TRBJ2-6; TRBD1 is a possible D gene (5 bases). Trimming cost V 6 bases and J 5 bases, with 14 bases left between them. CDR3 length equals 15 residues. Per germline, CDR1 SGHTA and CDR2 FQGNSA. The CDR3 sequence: CASSYDGHRANVLTF. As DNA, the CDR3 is TGTGCCAGCAGTTACGACGGACACCGGGCCAACGTCCTGACTTTC.

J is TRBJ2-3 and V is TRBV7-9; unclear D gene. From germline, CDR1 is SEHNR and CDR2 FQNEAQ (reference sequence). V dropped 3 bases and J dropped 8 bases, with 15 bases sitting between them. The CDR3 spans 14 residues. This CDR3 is CASSFHPSERTQYF. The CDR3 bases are TGTGCCAGCAGCTTCCACCCCTCCGAGCGTACGCAGTATTTT.